This is a list of T cell receptor beta chains from one sample in a study of T cells in Graves' hyperthyroidism and ophthalmopathy. TCRdb ran MiXCR on the multiplex PCR reads and lists one entry per CDR3 protein. The data show 300,000 to 450,000 distinct CDR3 sequences, around 14% seen once. Sequencing used blood. The receptors here all came from a woman in her sixties with Graves' hyperthyroidism. Both conserved end residues are part of each CDR3. Fields, in order: V gene, D gene, clone size, J gene, CDR3 protein, CDR3 DNA. D genes are given only for firm matches. Not all rows give a size; the values are once, few, many and, for expanded clones, a class.

TRBV19	TRBD1	.	TRBJ1-5	CASKWDRGNQPQHF	TGTGCCAGTAAGTGGGACAGGGGTAATCAGCCCCAGCATTTT
TRBV19	.	.	TRBJ2-7	CASSIGSPGYEQYF	TGTGCCAGTAGTATCGGGAGCCCCGGGTACGAGCAGTACTTC
TRBV11-3	.	once	TRBJ1-1	CASSHQMAEAFF	TGTGCCAGCAGCCACCAGATGGCTGAAGCTTTCTTT
TRBV3-1	TRBD1	many	TRBJ2-7	CASSQYAGQGFYEQYF	TGTGCCAGCAGCCAGTACGCGGGACAGGGGTTCTACGAGCAGTACTTC
TRBV24-1	TRBD2	many	TRBJ2-3	CATRQGTTSAPSTDTQYF	TGTGCCACCAGGCAGGGGACGACTAGCGCACCTAGCACAGATACGCAGTATTTT
TRBV7-6	TRBD2	.	TRBJ2-7	CASSPRPASGGPRSEQYF	TGTGCCAGCAGCCCACGTCCGGCTAGCGGAGGCCCCCGGAGCGAGCAGTACTTC
TRBV4-1	.	.	TRBJ2-1	CASSQVRRAVNEQFF	.
TRBV12-3/TRBV12-4	.	many	TRBJ2-2	CASSLAPGRSTGELFF	TGTGCCAGCAGTTTAGCCCCGGGACGGAGCACCGGGGAGCTGTTTTTT
TRBV12-3/TRBV12-4	.	many	TRBJ2-7	CASSRDGLYEQYF	TGTGCCAGCAGCCGGGACGGTTTGTACGAGCAGTACTTC
TRBV2	.	few	TRBJ2-1	CASSESRGGSPGFF	TGTGCCAGCAGTGAATCAAGGGGGGGGAGCCCGGGGTTCTTC
TRBV19	.	many	TRBJ2-5	CASSIWGGGGETQYF	TGTGCCAGTAGTATTTGGGGTGGAGGTGGAGAGACCCAGTACTTC
TRBV12-3/TRBV12-4	TRBD2	.	TRBJ2-1	CASTRAGGPGDEQFF	TGTGCCAGCACCCGAGCGGGAGGGCCAGGAGATGAGCAGTTCTTC
TRBV2	TRBD2	many	TRBJ2-1	CASSAGTSGLNEQFF	TGTGCCAGCAGTGCCGGGACTAGCGGGTTGAATGAGCAGTTCTTC
TRBV20-1	TRBD2	many	TRBJ2-7	CSAFAGGFGEQYF	TGCAGTGCATTTGCGGGAGGTTTCGGCGAGCAGTACTTC
TRBV6-1	.	.	TRBJ1-1	CATAGEIRMNTEAFF	TGTGCCACGGCGGGGGAAATTCGGATGAACACTGAAGCTTTCTTT
TRBV12-3/TRBV12-4	TRBD1	many	TRBJ2-2	CASRQGDTNTGELFF	TGTGCCAGCAGACAGGGGGACACGAACACCGGGGAGCTGTTTTTT
TRBV7-9	TRBD1	few	TRBJ1-4	CASSLGTGGAEEKLFF	TGTGCCAGCAGCTTAGGGACAGGGGGCGCAGAAGAAAAACTGTTTTTT
TRBV18	.	many	TRBJ1-6	CASSPTTDRSPLHF	TGTGCCAGCTCACCAACGACAGACCGGTCACCCCTCCACTTT
TRBV12-3/TRBV12-4	.	many	TRBJ1-1	CASSGANEAFF	TGTGCCAGCAGTGGGGCAAATGAAGCTTTCTTT
TRBV6-1	TRBD2	many	TRBJ2-7	CASSELEGMASGMYEQYF	TGTGCCAGCAGTGAACTTGAGGGGATGGCTAGCGGGATGTACGAGCAGTACTTC
TRBV3-1	TRBD1	.	TRBJ2-7	CASSTGGRKQYF	TGTGCCAGCAGTACAGGGGGGAGGAAGCAGTACTTC
TRBV2	TRBD2	many	TRBJ2-3	CASPQREGTRSQYF	TGTGCCAGCCCCCAGCGGGAGGGCACTAGATCGCAGTATTTT
TRBV5-1	.	many	TRBJ2-7	CASSLASQTYEQYF	TGCGCCAGCAGCTTGGCGTCCCAGACCTACGAGCAGTACTTC
TRBV27	TRBD1	many	TRBJ1-2	CASSLFPTGFGLDYGYTF	TGTGCCAGCAGTTTATTCCCGACAGGGTTTGGATTAGACTATGGCTACACCTTC
TRBV4-2	TRBD2	few	TRBJ2-3	CASSLAWGGRGGSTDTQYF	TGTGCCAGCAGCCTTGCCTGGGGCGGGAGGGGCGGTAGCACAGATACGCAGTATTTT
TRBV20-1	.	many	TRBJ2-3	CSATSGSGTDTQYF	TGCAGTGCAACCTCTGGCTCGGGCACAGATACGCAGTATTTT
TRBV25-1	.	.	TRBJ2-2	CASNSLGSVTGELFF	TGTGCCAGCAATTCCCTCGGGTCGGTCACCGGGGAGCTGTTTTTT
TRBV3-1	TRBD2	many	TRBJ2-5	CASSQDLAGEGETQYF	TGTGCCAGCAGCCAAGATCTAGCGGGAGAGGGAGAGACCCAGTACTTC
TRBV25-1	.	.	TRBJ2-2	CASSELVGKTLNTGELFF	TGTGCCAGCAGTGAATTGGTCGGGAAGACGTTAAACACCGGGGAGCTGTTTTTT
TRBV18	.	many	TRBJ2-5	CASSGTGGGTQYF	TGTGCCAGCTCAGGAACTGGAGGAGGGACCCAGTACTTC
TRBV6-1	TRBD1	many	TRBJ1-2	CASSFLPQGGYGYTF	TGTGCCAGCAGTTTTCTGCCTCAGGGGGGCTATGGCTACACCTTC
TRBV6-6	.	many	TRBJ2-3	CASSYYGGTDTQYF	TGTGCCAGCAGTTACTACGGGGGAACAGATACGCAGTATTTT
TRBV30	.	many	TRBJ2-2	CAWSVLGSAGELFF	TGTGCCTGGAGTGTACTCGGGAGCGCCGGGGAGCTGTTTTTT
TRBV2	.	many	TRBJ2-3	CASRGRTDTQYF	TGTGCCAGCAGGGGACGCACAGATACGCAGTATTTT
TRBV12-3/TRBV12-4	TRBD1	many	TRBJ1-2	CASSLGRTGRNYGYTF	TGTGCCAGCAGTTTAGGGAGGACAGGGAGGAACTATGGCTACACCTTC
TRBV29-1	TRBD1	.	TRBJ1-1	CSVGDRDAEAFF	TGCAGCGTTGGGGACAGGGACGCTGAAGCTTTCTTT
TRBV12-3/TRBV12-4	TRBD2	few	TRBJ2-1	CASIRTSGLYEQFF	TGTGCCAGCATCCGGACTAGCGGGCTCTATGAGCAGTTCTTC